Each of the 16 T cell receptor beta chains below was sequenced from the same sample in a study of T-cell memory formation after mild COVID-19. Each CDR3 protein is one row after TCRdb ran MiXCR on the 5' RACE reads. The sample has 450,000 to 700,000 distinct CDR3 sequences, about a sixth seen once. The sequenced material came from PBMCs or a T cell subset sorted from them (not recorded which). These TCRs come from an adult woman who had mild COVID-19 (a few samples of this study predate the infection). Cell type and time point are not known.

This clonotype has only a few counts. This chain links TRBV4-1 with TRBJ1-5, with unresolved D. This CDR3 is 16 amino acids long. V was cut by 1 base and J by 2 bases, with 12 bases left in between. Germline V gene data show CDR1 as MGHRA and CDR2 as YSYEKL. DNA for the CDR3: TGCGCCAGCAGCCAAGTGTGGGGTTCGGGCAATCAGCCCCAGCATTTT. It codes for CASSQVWGSGNQPQHF.

The chain employs TRBV12-3 or TRBV12-4 and TRBJ1-5; 9 positions agree with TRBD1. Unmatched junction bases numbered 6, after V lost 6 bases and J lost 0 bases. The CDR3 consists of 16 residues. DNA of the CDR3: TGTGCCAGCAGCCAGACAGGGGGGGATAGCAATCAGCCCCAGCATTTT. Its protein is CASSQTGGDSNQPQHF.

The V call is TRBV21-1, the J call TRBJ1-2; TRBD1 was called by the table and not checked on the DNA. TRBV21-1 is deemed a pseudogene. The CDR3 consists of 16 residues. CDR3 nucleotides: TGTGCCAGCAGAAAGCTGATCAGGGGGCGTTGGGATGGCTACACCTTC. It codes for CASRKLIRGRWDGYTF.

The rearrangement links TRBV2 to TRBJ2-7, with 11 bases that match TRBD2. The CDR3 sequence is 16 residues long. Germline-derived CDR1 and CDR2 are SNHLY and FYNNEI. The ends lost 1 base at V and 5 bases at J; junction bases unmatched: 7. The CDR3 is CASSEEATSGTHEQYF. CDR3 DNA sequence: TGTGCCAGCAGTGAAGAGGCGACTAGCGGGACTCACGAGCAGTACTTC.

This clonotype has more than one count but fewer than ten. The chain links TRBV20-1 to TRBJ1-1; D is perhaps TRBD1 (5 bases). Trimming left V 5 bases short and J 0 bases short, with 10 bases between. The CDR3 sequence is 13 residues long. From germline, CDR1 is DFQATT and CDR2 SNEGSKA (reference sequence). The chain's CDR3 is CSAGQTLNTEAFF. Here the CDR3 DNA reads TGCAGTGCTGGACAAACACTGAACACTGAAGCTTTCTTT.

The V gene is TRBV7-9, the J gene TRBJ2-7; possible D gene TRBD2, 6 bases. The CDR3 is 13 amino acids. Germline lookup yields CDR1 SEHNR and CDR2 FQNEAQ (reference sequence). Trimming shortened V by 6 bases and J by 9 bases, and 18 bases separated the two germline ends. The DNA of the CDR3 is TGTGCCAGCAGTTGGGACGGAAAGGGAGGGCAGTACTTC. Protein: CASSWDGKGGQYF.

This clonotype was counted only a few times. The chain recombines TRBV7-8 with TRBJ2-1; D gene unclear. This CDR3 has 15 residues. From germline, CDR1 is SGHVS and CDR2 FQNEAQ. Deletions cut 2 bases from V and 2 bases from J, with 10 bases between. The chain's CDR3 is CASSLMGSPYNEQFF. The CDR3 DNA is TGTGCCAGCAGCTTAATGGGGTCGCCCTACAATGAGCAGTTCTTC.

This chain joins TRBV20-1 and TRBJ2-7; 7 nucleotides agree with TRBD1. CDR1 is DFQATT and CDR2 is SNEGSKA in the germline V gene (reference sequence). The trim removed 4 bases at V and 3 bases at J, leaving 6 bases unmatched. This CDR3 is 13 amino acids long. CDR3 residues: CSANRGGSYEQYF. CDR3 sequence (DNA): TGCAGTGCTAATAGAGGGGGCAGCTACGAGCAGTACTTC.

The chain combines TRBV6-5 with TRBJ2-7; 7 positions match TRBD1. V dropped 6 bases and J dropped 5; count of bases not matched to a gene: 7. The V gene's germline CDR1 is MNHEY and CDR2 SVGAGI. This CDR3 region has 13 residues. The CDR3 reads CASRSDRAHEQYF. The CDR3 coding sequence is TGTGCCAGCAGGTCCGACAGGGCCCACGAGCAGTACTTC.

The V gene is TRBV7-8, the J gene TRBJ2-2, with TRBD1 matching 8 bases. The CDR3 loop spans 14 amino acids. V trimming: 9 bases; J trimming: 6 bases; junction bases outside the gene matches: 9. Germline V CDR1 and CDR2: SGHVS, FQNEAQ. The CDR3 DNA follows: TGTGCCAGTTTGGTCGACAGGGGCGCCGGGGAGCTGTTTTTT. It yields the protein CASLVDRGAGELFF.

V gene TRBV2 combines with J gene TRBJ2-3; 9 bases match TRBD1. Germline values: CDR1 SNHLY, CDR2 FYNNEI. Losses at the gene ends were 6 bases for V and 3 bases for J; bases not matched to a gene: 4. This CDR3 is 14 amino acids long. The DNA of the CDR3 is TGTGCCAGCAGAACCGGGACAGGGACAGATACGCAGTATTTT. Protein sequence: CASRTGTGTDTQYF.

This clonotype was picked up a small number of times. V gene TRBV5-5 combines with J gene TRBJ2-7; D uncertain. V gave up 0 bases and J gave up 4 bases, with 8 bases separating them. The CDR3 spans 13 residues. Germline V gene lookup returns CDR1 SGHKS and CDR2 YYEKEE (reference sequence). The CDR3: CASSLGEYYEQYF. In nucleotides, the CDR3 is TGTGCCAGCAGCTTGGGCGAATATTACGAGCAGTACTTC.

This clonotype was recorded a few times. V and J are TRBV11-2 and TRBJ2-2; the D gene is possibly TRBD2 (5 bases). Deletions cut 3 bases from V and 0 bases from J, with 8 bases between. This CDR3 has 15 amino acids. CDR1 is SGHAT, CDR2 FQNNGV, per germline. The DNA for the CDR3 is TGTGCCAGCAGCTTCCGGGGTTCGAACACCGGGGAGCTGTTTTTT. Protein sequence: CASSFRGSNTGELFF.

This clonotype was seen more than once but under ten times. The chain has TRBV20-1 and TRBJ2-2; no clear D. V gave up 2 bases and J gave up 6 bases, with 19 bases separating them. This CDR3 has 16 amino acids. In germline, CDR1 is DFQATT, CDR2 SNEGSKA (reference sequence). CDR3 bases: TGCAGTGCTAGACCTTTAGAGCAGATGAGTGCCGGGGAGCTGTTTTTT. Protein product: CSARPLEQMSAGELFF.

This clonotype occurred many times. In DNA form, the CDR3 reads TGTGCCATCAGTGAGTCGGGGGTCAGTAATGAAAAACTGTTTTTT. Translation gives CAISESGVSNEKLFF. This chain joins TRBV10-3 and TRBJ1-4; tentatively, D is TRBD1 (5 bases). The length of the CDR3 is 15 residues. V lost 0 bases, J lost 4 bases, and 9 bases lay in between. Germline V lookup: CDR1 ENHRY, CDR2 SYGVKD.

The CDR3 is CASSPRMAPSRVNTEAFF. The CDR3 DNA sequence: TGTGCCAGCAGCCCCAGAATGGCCCCAAGTCGAGTGAACACTGAAGCTTTCTTT. The V and J genes are TRBV7-9 and TRBJ1-1; no clear D. CDR1 is SEHNR and CDR2 is FQNEAQ in the germline V gene (reference sequence). This CDR3 is 18 amino acids long. Trimming left V 5 bases short and J 0 bases short, with 22 bases between.